The next 9 T cell receptor beta chains were all read from a single sample in a study of blood T cell repertoires in COVID-19. Assay: immunoSEQ multiplex PCR; the TCRdb copy retains only in-frame clones and omits some. The profile shows 11,000 to 15,000 clones, just under 90% of them singletons. Sequenced sample: peripheral blood. The receptor set was obtained from a human donor in a cohort sampled during active COVID-19.

The V gene is TRBV28, the J gene TRBJ1-2; perhaps TRBD1 as D (5 bases). Germline V gives CDR1 MDHEN, CDR2 SYDVKM. This CDR3 contains 14 residues. The germline V and J ends were trimmed by 3 bases and 7 bases, with 15 bases remaining between them. The CDR3 DNA follows: TGTGCCAGCAGTTTCCTTGCAGGGCGAAGTGGCTACACCTTC. It translates to CASSFLAGRSGYTF.

The chain employs TRBV29-1 and TRBJ2-3; D remains unclear. V was trimmed by 3 bases and J by 4 bases, leaving 14 bases between them. There are 14 residues in the CDR3. CDR1 is SQVTM, CDR2 ANQGSEA, per germline. CDR3 sequence reads: CSVDTFVGPDTQYF. CDR3 sequence (DNA): TGCAGCGTTGACACCTTTGTGGGCCCAGATACGCAGTATTTT.

This clone was picked up a small number of times. The DNA for the CDR3 is TGTGCCAGCAGCTCAAATCCCAGGGGGCACTACGAGCAGTACTTC. This gives the protein CASSSNPRGHYEQYF. The rearrangement uses TRBV11-2 and TRBJ2-7; 8 bases are shared with TRBD1. The V segment lost 4 bases and the J segment 3 bases; nucleotides outside the gene matches: 8. In germline, CDR1 is SGHAT, CDR2 FQNNGV. This CDR3 has 15 amino acids.

The chain joins TRBV28 to TRBJ2-7; 8 nucleotides line up with TRBD1. This CDR3 comprises 15 residues. V trimming: 6 bases; J trimming: 7 bases; junction bases outside the gene matches: 14. CDR1 is MDHEN, CDR2 SYDVKM, per germline. The CDR3 DNA is TGTGCCAGCAGCCCCGCCCAGGGGGCCTTCAGGGAGCAGTACTTC. Amino acids: CASSPAQGAFREQYF.

The V gene is TRBV6-5, the J gene TRBJ2-2; TRBD1 might be the D (5 bases). CDR3 size: 11 residues. Germline CDR1 is MNHEY and CDR2 is SVGAGI. With 8 bases removed from V and 6 bases from J, the gap between germline ends came to 7 bases. This CDR3 is CASSRAGELFF. DNA for the CDR3: TGTGCCAGCTCCAGGGCCGGGGAGCTGTTTTTT.

The gene calls are TRBV2 and TRBJ1-1, with D possibly being TRBD1 (5 bases). Germline V gene sequence: CDR1 SNHLY, CDR2 FYNNEI. This CDR3 is built from 15 residues. The V and J ends lost 3 bases and 6 bases respectively, with 17 bases between them. The CDR3 DNA is TGTGCCAGCAGTGATGGTGGGCAGGGTGTGGCTGAAGCTTTCTTT. Translated: CASSDGGQGVAEAFF.

The CDR3 is CASSLGQGSGEAFF. The CDR3 DNA is TGCGCCAGCAGCTTAGGACAGGGATCCGGGGAAGCTTTCTTT. The chain links TRBV5-1 to TRBJ1-1; 8 nucleotides match TRBD1. This CDR3 is 14 amino acids long. Germline V gene data show CDR1 as SGHRS and CDR2 as YFSETQ. J was trimmed by 8 bases and V by 2 bases; bases with no gene match: 8.

This clone has more than one count but fewer than ten. The rearrangement joins TRBV10-3 to TRBJ1-4, with D possibly TRBD1 on 5 matching bases. The germline V gene encodes CDR1 ENHRY and CDR2 SYGVKD. With 8 bases removed from V and 3 bases from J, the gap between germline ends came to 10 bases. CDR3 length: 13 amino acids. The CDR3 DNA reads as TGTGCCATCCGCGGGACCGCTAATGAAAAACTGTTTTTT. Its protein is CAIRGTANEKLFF.

The rearrangement joins TRBV27 to TRBJ2-2; 12 bases align to TRBD2. V dropped 5 bases and J dropped 6; count of bases not matched to a gene: 10. Germline V gene data show CDR1 as MNHEY and CDR2 as SMNVEV (reference sequence). This CDR3 comprises 17 residues. CDR3 sequence (DNA): TGTGCCAGCAGTCTACCTAGCGGGGGGGAGTTGGCCGGGGAGCTGTTTTTT. Amino acids: CASSLPSGGELAGELFF.